Each of the 28 T cell receptor beta chains below was sequenced from the same sample in a study of brain T cells in children with intractable seizures. TCRdb's copy holds only in-frame clones and misses some; the assay was immunoSEQ multiplex PCR. The data hold 300,000 to 400,000 clones, with nearly 95% observed a single time. The sample's time point: blood from clinic visit 5 months post-surgery; TSC patient then seizure free. The input for sequencing was peripheral blood, taken 5 to 6 months after surgery. These receptors originate from a boy in the first two years of life with tuberous sclerosis and intractable seizures.

CDR3 bases: TGTGCCAGCGCTACTAGCGGGGGGGCGAATGAGCAGTTCTTC. It is translated as CASATSGGANEQFF. This chain links TRBV6-4 with TRBJ2-1, with 13 bases aligning to TRBD2. This CDR3 is built from 14 residues. The germline V gene encodes CDR1 MRHNA and CDR2 SNTAGT. The V segment lost 8 bases and the J segment 7 bases; nucleotides outside the gene matches: 5.

The count of this clone is one. This rearrangement joins TRBV7-9 to TRBJ2-1, with D maybe TRBD2 (6 bases). Germline CDR1 reads SEHNR; CDR2 reads FQNEAQ (reference sequence). The CDR3 has 15 amino acids. V was pared by 5 bases and J by 0 bases, with 11 bases between. The CDR3 is CASSKGTHSYNEQFF. The CDR3 coding sequence is TGTGCCAGCAGCAAAGGGACTCACTCCTACAATGAGCAGTTCTTC.

The rearrangement uses TRBV27 and TRBJ2-6; D gene uncertain. CDR3 length: 17 residues. From germline, CDR1 is MNHEY and CDR2 SMNVEV (reference sequence). Between the trimmed V and J ends, which lost 5 bases and 1 base, there was a span of 15 bases. In nucleotides, the CDR3 is TGTGCCAGCAGTCTTACAGCGCCTCCGTCTGGGGCCAACGTCCTGACTTTC. Protein: CASSLTAPPSGANVLTF. Based on the CDR3 plus reference TRBV27 and TRBJ2-6, the full variable domain is EAQVTQNPRYLITVTGKKLTVTCSQNMNHEYMSWYRQDPGLGLRQIYYSMNVEVTDKGDVPEGYKVSRKEKRNFPLILESPSPNQTSLYFCASSLTAPPSGANVLTFGAGSRLTVL.

This chain joins TRBV3-1 (or the pseudogene TRBV3-2) and TRBJ1-4; D gene ambiguous. The CDR3 is made up of 14 amino acids. Deletions cut 4 bases from V and 7 bases from J, with 13 bases between. Per the germline V gene, CDR1 is LGHDT and CDR2 is YNNKEL (reference sequence). CDR3 coding DNA: TGTGCCAGCAGCCTTGGATGGAGCAGTGAAAAACTGTTTTTT. Its protein product is CASSLGWSSEKLFF.

V is TRBV2 and J is TRBJ2-7; TRBD2 agrees at 12 bases. The CDR3 is made up of 15 amino acids. Germline values: CDR1 SNHLY, CDR2 FYNNEI. The V segment lost 1 base and the J segment 2 bases; nucleotides outside the gene matches: 0. CDR3 DNA: TGTGCCAGCAGTGAAGGACTAGCGGGGGCCTACGAGCAGTACTTC. Its translation: CASSEGLAGAYEQYF.

The rearrangement links TRBV7-9 to TRBJ2-7; 7 bases agree with TRBD2. Germline V lookup: CDR1 SEHNR, CDR2 FQNEAQ (reference sequence). V dropped 3 bases and J dropped 6; count of bases not matched to a gene: 17. The CDR3 sequence is 17 residues long. The CDR3 reads CASSLFWPRGTGSEQYF. The CDR3, as DNA: TGTGCCAGCAGCTTGTTTTGGCCGCGGGGGACCGGGAGCGAGCAGTACTTC.

The chain joins TRBV4-1 to TRBJ2-1; no firm D call. The CDR3 loop spans 17 amino acids. CDR1 is MGHRA and CDR2 is YSYEKL in the germline V gene. V was trimmed by 1 base and J by 0 bases, leaving 13 bases between them. This chain's CDR3 is CASSQVKAMSSYNEQFF. CDR3 DNA sequence: TGCGCCAGCAGCCAAGTTAAAGCAATGAGCTCCTACAATGAGCAGTTCTTC.

The chain carries TRBV27 and TRBJ1-1; 8 nucleotides align to TRBD1. CDR1 and CDR2 (germline): MNHEY, SMNVEV (reference sequence). The V and J ends lost 3 bases and 4 bases, in that order; junction bases with no gene match: 16. There are 18 residues in the CDR3. CDR3 sequence (DNA): TGTGCCAGCAGTTTTCGGAACCAGGGGGCGCCGGGGGGCACTGAAGCTTTCTTT. It codes for CASSFRNQGAPGGTEAFF.

The rearrangement uses TRBV2 and TRBJ1-1; D not certain. Germline CDR1 reads SNHLY; CDR2 reads FYNNEI. The CDR3 runs to 13 residues. Trimming stripped 3 bases from V and 3 bases from J, with 8 bases between. The CDR3 loop is CASSEKLDTEAFF. The CDR3 bases are TGTGCCAGCAGTGAGAAGTTGGACACTGAAGCTTTCTTT.

This chain connects TRBV6-5 to TRBJ2-1, with TRBD2 matching 10 bases. The junction had 9 bases not matched to a gene; V was cut back by 2 bases and J by 8 bases. From germline, CDR1 is MNHEY and CDR2 SVGAGI. CDR3 length: 16 amino acids. CDR3 loop: CASSYASSGGWDEQFF. Written as DNA, the CDR3 is TGTGCCAGCAGTTACGCCTCTAGCGGGGGATGGGATGAGCAGTTCTTC.

CDR3 amino acids: CASSIDRGYGYTF. CDR3 nucleotide sequence: TGTGCCAGTAGTATAGACAGGGGCTATGGCTACACCTTC. The rearrangement links TRBV19 to TRBJ1-2; D may be TRBD1 (6 bases). Deletions cut 0 bases from V and 4 bases from J, with 6 bases between. The CDR3 is made up of 13 amino acids. Looked up from germline, CDR1 is LNHDA and CDR2 is SQIVND (reference sequence).

This clone was counted once. The J gene is TRBJ1-1, the V gene TRBV23-1; no definite D call. TRBV23-1 is filed as an ORF, its function uncertain. The ends were cut back, 10 bases at V and 3 bases at J, with 18 bases in the middle. This CDR3 spans 14 amino acids. CDR3 in DNA: TGCGCCACAGACGTCGGGGTATGGGACACTGAAGCTTTCTTT. Translation: CATDVGVWDTEAFF.

The V gene is TRBV7-6, the J gene TRBJ2-7; no clear D. Trimming pared 5 bases from V and 6 bases from J, leaving 14 bases between. Germline V gene sequence: CDR1 SGHVS, CDR2 FNYEAQ. This CDR3 has 13 amino acids. This CDR3 reads CASSPRLTSEQYF. The CDR3 nucleotides read TGTGCCAGCAGCCCTCGACTGACCTCCGAGCAGTACTTC.

The chain has TRBV4-1 and TRBJ2-4; TRBD2 matches 8 bases. Trimming at V came to 1 base and at J to 0 bases, leaving 8 bases not matched to a gene. Germline CDR1 MGHRA, CDR2 YSYEKL. The CDR3 spans 18 residues. This chain's CDR3 is CASSQAGGGLLAKNIQYF. The CDR3 nucleotides read TGCGCCAGCAGCCAAGCCGGGGGGGGACTACTAGCCAAAAACATTCAGTACTTC.

The CDR3: CASTSWGEQFF. The DNA of the CDR3 is TGTGCCAGCACCTCCTGGGGTGAGCAGTTCTTC. The V gene is TRBV3-1 (or the pseudogene TRBV3-2), the J gene TRBJ2-1; no clear D gene. Trimming stripped 7 bases from V and 9 bases from J, with 10 bases between. The CDR3 has 11 residues. Germline V CDR1 and CDR2: LGHDT, YNNKEL (reference sequence).

The chain carries TRBV6-1 and TRBJ1-2, with 7 bases identical to TRBD1. Germline lookup yields CDR1 MNHNS and CDR2 SASEGT. J gave up 3 bases and V 1 base, and 14 bases lay outside the gene matches. The CDR3 runs to 18 residues. CDR3 DNA sequence: TGTGCCAGCAGTGAAGACGACAGGGATTACCCCTCCTACTATGGCTACACCTTC. Translation gives CASSEDDRDYPSYYGYTF.

The chain is built from TRBV30 and TRBJ2-7; tentatively, D is TRBD1 (5 bases). Trimming shortened V by 5 bases and J by 0 bases, and 11 bases separated the two germline ends. The germline gives CDR1 GTSNPN, CDR2 SVGIG (reference sequence). This CDR3 has 13 amino acids. This CDR3 is CAWGHGNSYEQYF. The DNA for the CDR3 is TGTGCCTGGGGACACGGAAACTCCTACGAGCAGTACTTC.

The CDR3 reads CASRLAGGPYEQYF. CDR3 bases: TGTGCCAGCAGACTAGCGGGAGGGCCCTACGAGCAGTACTTC. This chain connects TRBV2 to TRBJ2-7, with 13 nucleotides matching TRBD2. CDR1 and CDR2 (germline): SNHLY, FYNNEI. This CDR3 comprises 14 residues. Trimming at V came to 6 bases and at J to 2 bases, leaving 1 base not matched to a gene.

The chain has TRBV2 and TRBJ2-1, with no clear D. V lost 2 bases and J lost 5, with 13 bases in between. CDR1 and CDR2 from the germline V gene are SNHLY and FYNNEI. The CDR3 has 15 amino acids. CDR3 amino acids: CASSEPNLINNEQFF. DNA for the CDR3: TGTGCCAGCAGTGAACCGAACCTGATAAACAATGAGCAGTTCTTC.

This chain connects TRBV18 to TRBJ1-3; D is perhaps TRBD1 (5 bases). Germline CDR1 and CDR2: KGHSH and LQKENI. The CDR3 runs 15 residues. V lost 2 bases and J 4 bases, leaving 12 bases between the germline ends. In nucleotides, the CDR3 is TGTGCCAGCTCACCAATTCCAGGGAAGGGAAACACCATATATTTT. Its protein product is CASSPIPGKGNTIYF.

The chain is built from TRBV7-9 and TRBJ2-1; perhaps TRBD2 as D (5 bases). Germline V gene data show CDR1 as SEHNR and CDR2 as FQNEAQ (reference sequence). V was shortened by 1 base and J by 10 bases, with 8 bases between the two germline ends. The length of the CDR3 is 12 residues. The DNA of the CDR3 is TGTGCCAGCAGCTTAGTGGGAGCGGAGCAGTTCTTC. It translates to CASSLVGAEQFF.

CDR3 DNA sequence: TGTGCCAGTACTCCCGGTCCTAACTATGGCTACACCTTC. Protein product: CASTPGPNYGYTF. J is TRBJ1-2 and V is TRBV19; D remains unclear. Germline V gene data show CDR1 as LNHDA and CDR2 as SQIVND (reference sequence). This CDR3 contains 13 residues. V was shortened by 7 bases and J by 0 bases, with 9 bases between the two germline ends. Using reference TRBV19 and TRBJ1-2 for the parts outside the CDR3, the full variable domain is DGGITQSPKYLFRKEGQNVTLSCEQNLNHDAMYWYRQDPGQGLRLIYYSQIVNDFQKGDIAEGYSVSREKKESFPLTVTSAQKNPTAFYLCASTPGPNYGYTFGSGTRLTVV.

The CDR3: CASSVGVSNTQYF. The CDR3 bases are TGTGCCAGCAGTGTAGGGGTTTCCAATACGCAGTATTTT. V is TRBV2 and J is TRBJ2-3; TRBD1 might be the D (5 bases). Germline loops: CDR1 SNHLY, CDR2 FYNNEI. The V gene lost 4 bases and the J gene lost 7 bases, with 12 bases spanning the gap. This CDR3 has 13 residues.

The V gene is TRBV3-1 (or the pseudogene TRBV3-2), the J gene TRBJ1-1; D uncertain. The CDR3 totals 14 residues. V dropped 0 bases and J dropped 1 base, with 6 bases sitting between them. Germline-derived CDR1 and CDR2 are LGHDT and YNNKEL (reference sequence). Here the CDR3 DNA reads TGTGCCAGCAGCCAAGATTGGGAGAACACTGAAGCTTTCTTT. This encodes CASSQDWENTEAFF.

The table lists this clone with a count of one. The chain is built from TRBV30 and TRBJ2-7; 7 bases match TRBD2. V was clipped by 7 bases and J by 3 bases; unmatched bases: 15. The CDR3 contains 15 residues. Germline loops: CDR1 GTSNPN, CDR2 SVGIG (reference sequence). The CDR3 sequence: CASHPKGRAIYEQYF. CDR3 coding DNA: TGTGCCTCCCACCCTAAAGGGAGGGCCATCTACGAGCAGTACTTC.

The J gene is TRBJ2-7, the V gene TRBV10-3, with TRBD1 matching over 7 bases. CDR1 ENHRY and CDR2 SYGVKD come from the germline V gene. With 5 bases clipped from V and 5 bases from J, the junction kept 9 bases outside the gene matches. This CDR3 is 14 amino acids long. The CDR3, as DNA: TGTGCCATCAGTAACTGGGACAGCAACGACGAGCAGTACTTC. Translation: CAISNWDSNDEQYF.

The chain's CDR3 is CASGDTEAFF. DNA of the CDR3: TGTGCCTCGGGGGACACTGAAGCTTTCTTT. The V call is TRBV30, the J call TRBJ1-1; D perhaps matches TRBD1 (5 bases). From germline, CDR1 is GTSNPN and CDR2 SVGIG (reference sequence). The V and J ends lost 7 bases and 3 bases respectively, with 6 bases between them. The CDR3 totals 10 residues.

This clone came up once. This chain links TRBV30 with TRBJ1-2; D not certain. Looked up from germline, CDR1 is GTSNPN and CDR2 is SVGIG (reference sequence). This CDR3 contains 12 residues. Deletions cut 4 bases from V and 6 bases from J, with 12 bases between. The CDR3 protein is CAWNIYEDGYTF. In DNA form, the CDR3 reads TGTGCCTGGAATATTTATGAGGATGGCTACACCTTC.